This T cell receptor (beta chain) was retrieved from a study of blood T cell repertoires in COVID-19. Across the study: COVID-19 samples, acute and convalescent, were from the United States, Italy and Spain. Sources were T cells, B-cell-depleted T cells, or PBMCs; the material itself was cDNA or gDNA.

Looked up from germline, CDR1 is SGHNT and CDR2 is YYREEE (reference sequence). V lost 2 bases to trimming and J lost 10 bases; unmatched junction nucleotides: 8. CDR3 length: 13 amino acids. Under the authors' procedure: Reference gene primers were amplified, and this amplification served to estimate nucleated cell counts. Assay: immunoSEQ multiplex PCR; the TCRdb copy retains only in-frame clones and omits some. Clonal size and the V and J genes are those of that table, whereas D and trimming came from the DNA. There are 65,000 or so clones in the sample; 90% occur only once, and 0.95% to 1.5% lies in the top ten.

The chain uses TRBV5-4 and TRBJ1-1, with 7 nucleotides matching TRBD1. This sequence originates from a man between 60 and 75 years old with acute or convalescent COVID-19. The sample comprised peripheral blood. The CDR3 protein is CASSFVTGDLAFF. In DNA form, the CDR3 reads TGTGCCAGCAGCTTCGTTACAGGGGATCTAGCTTTCTTT.